This T cell receptor (beta chain) was observed in a study of Ad26.COV2.S vaccination and SARS-CoV-2 variants. The sample holds one count of this clone. CDR3 length equals 16 residues. CDR1 and CDR2 (germline): LNHNV, YYDKDF (reference sequence). Trimming took 5 bases from V and 7 from J, leaving 21 bases between them. Treatment specified: around 19 received Ad26.COV2.S at low or high dose, single or two shots; five or six received placebo; per-sample allocation not given. Repertoires come from day 63 after the first vaccine or placebo injection. Clones were sequenced by immunoSEQ multiplex PCR, and TCRdb holds only the in-frame ones, with some missing. The sample lists around 300,000 clones; roughly nine tenths were seen once.

Material: peripheral blood, obtained in a trial of Ad26.COV2.S vaccine versus placebo. The origin of this receptor is a person aged 18-65 years who received the Ad26.COV2.S COVID-19 vaccine or a placebo. The chain couples TRBV15 to TRBJ1-5, with a possible D match to TRBD1 (5 bases). CDR3 sequence (DNA): TGTGCCACCAGCCCCCCACCCGCCCGGGGACGACAGCCCCAGCATTTT. It translates to CATSPPPARGRQPQHF.